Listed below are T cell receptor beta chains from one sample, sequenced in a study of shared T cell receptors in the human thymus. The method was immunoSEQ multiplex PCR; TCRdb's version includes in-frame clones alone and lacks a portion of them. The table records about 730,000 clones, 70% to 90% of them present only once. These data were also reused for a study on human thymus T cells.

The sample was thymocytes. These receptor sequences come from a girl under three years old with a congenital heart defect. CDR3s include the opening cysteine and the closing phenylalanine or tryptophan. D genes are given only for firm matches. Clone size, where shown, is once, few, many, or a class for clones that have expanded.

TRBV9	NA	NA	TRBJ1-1	TGTGCCAGCAGCGCTAGCCCCTTCGTCGGACAGGAAGCTTTCTTT	CASSASPFVGQEAFF
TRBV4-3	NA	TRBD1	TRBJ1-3	TGCGCCAGCAGCCAACAGGGGGCGCCCGGAAACACCATATATTTT	CASSQQGAPGNTIYF
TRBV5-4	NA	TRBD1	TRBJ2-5	TGTGCCAGCAGCCCGCCCGGGACAGGGGAAGAGACCCAGTACTTC	CASSPPGTGEETQYF
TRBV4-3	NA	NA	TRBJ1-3	TGCGCCAGCAGCCAAGATAGGGGCATCCACTCTGGAAACACCATATATTTT	CASSQDRGIHSGNTIYF
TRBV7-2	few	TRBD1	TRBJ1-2	TGTGCCAGCAGCAACCCGGGACAGGGGTTTGGCTACACCTTC	CASSNPGQGFGYTF
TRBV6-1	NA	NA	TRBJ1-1	TGTGCCAGCATTAGTTTTCCGGGGAAAGACACTGAAGCTTTCTTT	CASISFPGKDTEAFF
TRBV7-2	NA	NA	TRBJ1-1	TGTGCCAGCAGCTCGTTAAATAATCTGTGGGGGGGGGCTTTCTTT	CASSSLNNLWGGAFF
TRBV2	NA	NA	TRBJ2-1	TGTGCCAGCAGTGGGGGCTTCCTAGGTCTTGAAGACAATGAGCAGTTCTTC	CASSGGFLGLEDNEQFF
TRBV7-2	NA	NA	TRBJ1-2	TGTGCCCTGGCGGTGGGGGGGAAGCGCTATGGCTACACCTTC	CALAVGGKRYGYTF
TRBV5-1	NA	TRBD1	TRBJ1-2	TGCGCCAGCAGCTTGGGGTACCGACAGGGCCTTTGTAGCTACACCTTC	CASSLGYRQGLCSYTF
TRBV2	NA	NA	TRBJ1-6	TGTGCCAGCACTATGGGACACAACTCCTATAATTCACCCCTCCACTTT	CASTMGHNSYNSPLHF
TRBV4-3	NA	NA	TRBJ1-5	TGCGCCAGCAGCCAAGCTTTAGAGGGTGGAAGGCAGCCCCAGCATTTT	CASSQALEGGRQPQHF
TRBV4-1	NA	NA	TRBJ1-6	TGCGCCAGCAGCCAAGAAGGCGGCGATTCAACTAATTCACCCCTCCACTTT	CASSQEGGDSTNSPLHF
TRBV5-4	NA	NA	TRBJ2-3	TGTGCCAGCAGCGGGGGGGCCAGGGGGCGTCGGGATACGCAGTATTTT	CASSGGARGRRDTQYF
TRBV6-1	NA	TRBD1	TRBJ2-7	TGTGCCAGCAGTGGACACAGGGGGACCTTTGGGCAGTACTTC	CASSGHRGTFGQYF
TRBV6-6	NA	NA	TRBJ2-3	TGTGCCAGCAGTTCCTGGCAGGAGGGCACAGATACGCAGTATTTT	CASSSWQEGTDTQYF
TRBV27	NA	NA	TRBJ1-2	TGTGCCAGCGCCCTCCGGGTGGGTGCCTATGGCTACACCTTC	CASALRVGAYGYTF
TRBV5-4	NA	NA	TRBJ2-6	TGTGCCAGCAGCTTGGTTCCAGGGAATGTAACTGGGGCCAACGTCCTGACTTTC	CASSLVPGNVTGANVLTF
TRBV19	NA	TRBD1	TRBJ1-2	TGTGCCAGTAGTCAGAAGAGGACAGGACTCTATGGCTACACCTTC	CASSQKRTGLYGYTF
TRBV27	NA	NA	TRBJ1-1	TGTGCCAGCAGTTCGGACCGACAGGTCCCCTTTCCCATGAACACTGAAGCTTTCTTT	CASSSDRQVPFPMNTEAFF
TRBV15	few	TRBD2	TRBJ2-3	TGTGCCACCAGCAGAGAGGGACTAGCGGGGGGGCTTATCTGGGATACGCAGTATTTT	CATSREGLAGGLIWDTQYF
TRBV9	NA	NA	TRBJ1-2	TGTGCCAGCAGCGCCGCCCGGGGGGCCAACTATGGCTACACCTTC	CASSAARGANYGYTF
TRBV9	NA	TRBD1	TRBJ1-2	TGTGCCAGCAGCCCTAGACAGGGGGTTTATGGCTACACCTTC	CASSPRQGVYGYTF
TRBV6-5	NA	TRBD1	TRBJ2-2	TGTGCCAGCAGCCGGGACAGGGGTAACGGGGAGCTGTTTTTT	CASSRDRGNGELFF
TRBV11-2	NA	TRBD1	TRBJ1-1	TGTGCCAGCAGCTTGGGACAGGGAAACACTGAAGCTTTCTTT	CASSLGQGNTEAFF
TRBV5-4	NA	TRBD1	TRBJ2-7	TGTGCCAGCAGCTTCCGGGACAGGGGACGCGAGCAGTACTTC	CASSFRDRGREQYF
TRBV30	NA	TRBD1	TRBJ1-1	TGTGCCTGGAGTTCAGGGGGCGGACGGACTGAAGCTTTCTTT	CAWSSGGGRTEAFF
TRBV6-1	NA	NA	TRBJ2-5	TGTGCCAGCAGGGACTTCAGAGAGACCCAGTACTTC	CASRDFRETQYF
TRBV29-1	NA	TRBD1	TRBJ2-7	TGCAGCGTCCAATCGAAAGAACGGGACAGGGCGAACTACGAGCAGTACTTC	CSVQSKERDRANYEQYF